This note documents a single T cell receptor (beta chain) sequence. Its antigen is unknown. Each individual donor underwent a draw of approximately 10 milliliters of peripheral blood. Total RNA extracted from each sample amounted to at least 5 micrograms. These data belong to a study of blood T cells in healthy people across ages. Overall study findings and caveats: Aged donors had fewer naive CD4+ cells and lower diversity than long-lived donors.

This CDR3 contains 15 residues. The germline V gene encodes CDR1 SGHAT and CDR2 FQNNGV. Trimming took 5 bases from V and 11 from J; bases not matched to a gene: 15. Primers used in a second PCR of about 6 to 11 cycles were a sample-barcoded 5' primer and a J-beta primer mix. Each cDNA molecule was tagged by a template-switch adaptor that had 12 random nucleotides. TCRdb used MiXCR to reprocess the 5' RACE reads, holding one entry per CDR3 protein. The sample holds 730,000 or so distinct CDR3 sequences; 40% to 45% are singletons and the top ten take more than 20%. The origin of this receptor is a woman in her sixties or seventies in good health. This chain connects TRBV11-2 to TRBJ2-5; 9 positions agree with TRBD1. The source material was blood. CDR3 protein: CASSLAPTGGNEQYF. CDR3 in DNA: TGTGCCAGCAGCCTCGCCCCAACAGGGGGCAATGAGCAGTACTTC. Complete variable domain (other parts from reference TRBV11-2 and TRBJ2-5): EAGVAQSPRYKIIEKRQSVAFWCNPISGHATLYWYQQILGQGPKLLIQFQNNGVVDDSQLPKDRFSAERLKGVDSTLKIQPAKLEDSAVYLCASSLAPTGGNEQYFGPGTRLLVL.